The 7 T cell receptor beta chains given below trace back to one sample, sequenced in a study of control samples from healthy donors and cancer patients. Assay used: immunoSEQ multiplex PCR; TCRdb lists only in-frame clones, some missing. The data show tens of thousands of clones, 89% seen once. Sequencing was performed on PBMCs. All receptors come from a man in his sixties with colorectal cancer.

The CDR3 loop reads CASSLGGGGTSGELFF. The CDR3 region has the DNA TGTGCCAGCAGCTTAGGAGGGGGCGGTACGTCCGGGGAGCTGTTTTTT. The J gene is TRBJ2-2, the V gene TRBV7-9; 7 nucleotides line up with TRBD1. The CDR3 is 16 amino acids. Losses at the gene ends were 1 base for V and 6 bases for J; bases not matched to a gene: 8. The germline gives CDR1 SEHNR, CDR2 FQNEAQ (reference sequence).

This clone has just one count. The rearrangement links TRBV7-8 to TRBJ1-5, with 9 bases lining up with TRBD1. Germline CDR1 is SGHVS and CDR2 is FQNEAQ. The CDR3 contains 15 residues. V lost 8 bases and J lost 7; bases outside the gene matches: 12. The CDR3 loop reads CASGWGQGRRQPQHF. CDR3 bases: TGTGCCAGCGGTTGGGGACAGGGAAGACGGCAGCCCCAGCATTTT. Full variable domain (rest looked up from reference TRBV7-8 and TRBJ1-5): GAGVSQSPRYKVAKRGQDVALRCDPISGHVSLFWYQQALGQGPEFLTYFQNEAQLDKSGLPSDRFFAERPEGSVSTLKIQRTQQEDSAVYLCASGWGQGRRQPQHFGDGTRLSIL.

The chain links TRBV4-1 to TRBJ2-3; 11 positions match TRBD2. The length of the CDR3 is 15 residues. The J segment lost 7 bases and the V segment lost 0 bases, leaving 3 bases of the junction unmatched. Germline CDR1 MGHRA, CDR2 YSYEKL. The CDR3 sequence is CASSQDGTSGNTQYF. The DNA of the CDR3 is TGCGCCAGCAGCCAAGACGGGACTAGCGGTAATACGCAGTATTTT.

The V and J genes are TRBV2 and TRBJ2-3, with 10 bases fitting TRBD1. The V and J ends lost 6 bases and 5 bases, in that order; junction bases with no gene match: 8. The CDR3 totals 15 residues. CDR1 and CDR2 from the germline V gene are SNHLY and FYNNEI. CDR3 bases: TGTGCCAGCAGCTCGGGACAGGGGACACAAGATACGCAGTATTTT. Its protein product is CASSSGQGTQDTQYF.

This sequence joins TRBV5-1 and TRBJ2-7; possibly TRBD1 for D (6 bases). Germline V lookup: CDR1 SGHRS, CDR2 YFSETQ. The CDR3 spans 12 residues. V lost 3 bases to trimming and J lost 6 bases, with 10 bases between them. The CDR3 reads CASSWVQGEQYF. For the CDR3, the DNA is TGCGCCAGCAGCTGGGTACAGGGCGAGCAGTACTTC.

The chain has TRBV5-5 and TRBJ2-1; no clear D gene. The CDR3 totals 16 residues. V lost 0 bases and J lost 5, with 15 bases in between. From germline, CDR1 is SGHKS and CDR2 YYEKEE (reference sequence). The CDR3 here is CASSLDLLGRHNEQFF. DNA of the CDR3: TGTGCCAGCAGCTTGGACTTATTGGGCAGGCACAATGAGCAGTTCTTC.

The V and J genes are TRBV27 and TRBJ2-1, with D unresolved. This CDR3 contains 14 residues. Germline V gene sequence: CDR1 MNHEY, CDR2 SMNVEV (reference sequence). V gave up 5 bases and J gave up 6 bases, with 14 bases separating them. CDR3 loop: CASSIREVVNEQFF. In nucleotides, the CDR3 is TGTGCCAGCAGTATAAGGGAAGTGGTCAATGAGCAGTTCTTC.